This T cell receptor beta chain is drawn from a study of post-analysis software for immune sequencing data. Sequencing libraries made from TCR beta cDNA carried unique molecular identifiers. A single record per CDR3 protein comes from TCRdb applying MiXCR to the PCR reads. The repertoire consists of about half a million distinct CDR3 sequences, with approximately 31% occurring once and the leading ten covering approximately 6%. The CDR3 runs 17 residues. V lost 1 base to trimming and J lost 1 base, with 19 bases between them. Germline V lookup: CDR1 DFQATT, CDR2 SNEGSKA (reference sequence). On this clonotype itself: Its antigen is unknown.

Study results and limitations: Samples sharing a preparation batch grouped tightly together when assessed by F measure. Roughly 5 TRBV segments, TRBV5-6, TRBV5-1 and TRBV20-1 among them, were found more frequent in patients than controls.

V gene TRBV20-1 combines with J gene TRBJ2-5, with D perhaps TRBD1 or TRBD2 (5 bases each). The sequence came from a girl aged 2-17 years with multiple sclerosis. Sample: blood. CDR3: CSARVKGAAVAQETQYF. As DNA, the CDR3 is TGCAGTGCTAGAGTAAAAGGGGCAGCGGTAGCCCAAGAGACCCAGTACTTC.